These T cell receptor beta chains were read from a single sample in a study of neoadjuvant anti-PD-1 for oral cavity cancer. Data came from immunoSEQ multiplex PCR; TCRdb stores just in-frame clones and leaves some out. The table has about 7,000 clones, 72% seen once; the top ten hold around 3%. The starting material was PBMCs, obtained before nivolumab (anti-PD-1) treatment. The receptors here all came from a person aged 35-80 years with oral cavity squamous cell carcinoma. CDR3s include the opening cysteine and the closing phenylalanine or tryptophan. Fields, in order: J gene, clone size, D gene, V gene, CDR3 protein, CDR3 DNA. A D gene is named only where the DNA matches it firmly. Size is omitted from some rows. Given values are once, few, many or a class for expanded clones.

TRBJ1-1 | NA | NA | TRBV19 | CASTLGRVRRGNTEAFF | TGTGCCAGTACCCTCGGCAGGGTCAGGCGGGGGAACACTGAAGCTTTCTTT
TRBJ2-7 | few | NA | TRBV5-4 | CASSLEGAVSYEQYF | TGTGCCAGCAGCTTGGAGGGCGCTGTTTCCTACGAGCAGTACTTC
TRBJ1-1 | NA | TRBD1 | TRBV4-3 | CASSQDRGGTEAFF | TGCGCCAGCAGCCAGGACAGGGGTGGCACTGAAGCTTTCTTT
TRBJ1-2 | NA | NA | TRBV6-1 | CASSETGYGYTF | TGTGCCAGCAGTGAAACAGGGTATGGCTACACCTTC
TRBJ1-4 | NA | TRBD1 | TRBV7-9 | CASSHGQGTNEKLFF | TGTGCCAGCAGTCATGGACAGGGAACTAATGAAAAACTGTTTTTT
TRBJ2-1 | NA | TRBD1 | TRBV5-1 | CASSLAGGIYNEQFF | TGCGCCAGCAGCTTAGCAGGGGGCATCTACAATGAGCAGTTCTTC
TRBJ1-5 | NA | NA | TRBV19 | CASSAASRNQPQHF | TGTGCCAGTAGTGCCGCGTCCCGCAATCAGCCCCAGCATTTT
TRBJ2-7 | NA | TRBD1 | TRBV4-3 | CASSQVGRGSYEQYF | TGCGCCAGCAGCCAAGTAGGCAGGGGGAGCTACGAGCAGTACTTC
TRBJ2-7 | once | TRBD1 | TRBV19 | CASSMGQGSYEQYF | TGTGCCAGTAGTATGGGACAGGGGAGTTACGAGCAGTACTTC
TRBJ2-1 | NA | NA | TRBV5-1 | CASSPRTDSYNEQFF | TGCGCCAGCAGCCCCCGGACAGATTCCTACAATGAGCAGTTCTTC
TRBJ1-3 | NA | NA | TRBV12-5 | CASVLEISGNTIYF | TGTGCTAGTGTCCTCGAGATCTCTGGAAACACCATATATTTT
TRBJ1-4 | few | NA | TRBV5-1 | CASRAGTNEKLFF | TGCGCCAGCAGGGCGGGGACTAATGAAAAACTGTTTTTT
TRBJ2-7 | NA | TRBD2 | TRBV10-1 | CASSDVAGDLSEQYF | TGCGCCAGCAGTGATGTAGCGGGGGACCTCTCCGAGCAGTACTTC
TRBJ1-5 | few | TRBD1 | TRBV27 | CASMPIQGANQPQHF | TGTGCCAGCATGCCAATACAGGGGGCCAATCAGCCCCAGCATTTT
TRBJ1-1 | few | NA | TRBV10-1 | CASSEGRENTEAFF | TGCGCCAGCAGTGAGGGCCGGGAGAACACTGAAGCTTTCTTT
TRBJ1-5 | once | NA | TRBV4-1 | CASSQDGFGSNQPQHF | TGCGCCAGCAGCCAAGATGGGTTCGGCAGCAATCAGCCCCAGCATTTT
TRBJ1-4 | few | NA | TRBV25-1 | CASSEFAGATNEKLFF | TGTGCCAGCAGTGAATTCGCGGGCGCAACTAATGAAAAACTGTTTTTT
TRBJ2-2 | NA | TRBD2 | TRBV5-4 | CASSPGGGNTGELFF | TGTGCCAGCAGCCCGGGGGGGGGAAACACCGGGGAGCTGTTTTTT
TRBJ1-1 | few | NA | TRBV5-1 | CASSTSPQGEHTEAFF | TGCGCCAGCAGCACTTCCCCACAGGGCGAGCACACTGAAGCTTTCTTT
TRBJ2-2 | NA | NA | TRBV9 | CASSVRQANTGELFF | TGTGCCAGCAGCGTACGGCAGGCTAACACCGGGGAGCTGTTTTTT
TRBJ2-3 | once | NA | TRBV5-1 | CASSPRTAQPTDTQYF | TGCGCCAGCAGCCCGAGGACAGCCCAGCCCACAGATACGCAGTATTTT
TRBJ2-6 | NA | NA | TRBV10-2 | CASRDISGANVLTF | TGCGCCAGCAGGGACATCTCTGGGGCCAACGTCCTGACTTTC
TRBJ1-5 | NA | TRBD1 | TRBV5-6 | CASSSGTGYGNQPQHF | TGTGCCAGCAGCTCCGGGACAGGGTATGGCAATCAGCCCCAGCATTTT
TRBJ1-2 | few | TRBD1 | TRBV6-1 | CASSEPTGVYGYTF | TGTGCCAGCAGTGAACCGACAGGGGTCTATGGCTACACCTTC
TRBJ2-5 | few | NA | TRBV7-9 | CASSLEKEWGETQYF | TGTGCCAGCAGCTTAGAAAAGGAGTGGGGGGAGACCCAGTACTTC
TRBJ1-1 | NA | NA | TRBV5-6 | CASSLVATEAFF | TGTGCCAGCAGCTTGGTCGCCACTGAAGCTTTCTTT